This T cell receptor (beta chain) was recovered during a study of T-cell reconstitution after alpha-beta-depleted transplantation in children. The study, taken as a whole, reports: Reportedly, roughly two months post-transplant, alpha-beta T cells arose from several hundred expanded graft clones. Newly produced T cells mostly provided counts and TCRbeta diversity after one year, as hyperexpanded clones declined. The high TCRbeta diversity at day 60 in some patients came from surviving recipient T cells and thymic progenitors.

The TCRbeta library incorporated unique molecular identifiers. Using its own MiXCR run on the PCR reads, TCRdb lists one record per CDR3 protein. The sample holds approximately 150,000 distinct CDR3 sequences, 8% to 10% seen once. Trimming stripped 6 bases from V and 7 bases from J, with 16 bases between. Germline V gene lookup returns CDR1 DFQATT and CDR2 SNEGSKA (reference sequence). This CDR3 spans 13 amino acids. This clonotype was observed at least ten times. Its cognate antigen is unknown. This rearrangement joins TRBV20-1 to TRBJ1-5, with a possible D match to TRBD1 (5 bases). The clonotype originates from a female patient aged 2-15 years who had a stem cell transplant for congenital amegakaryocytic thrombocytopenia, so the T cells may come from the graft donor. The sample here was PBMCs, mostly from graft donor cells, taken 180 days after TCRalphabeta/CD19-depleted stem cell transplant. CDR3 DNA: TGCAGTGCCTCCCCACGACAGAGCCAGCCCCAGCATTTT. It is translated as CSASPRQSQPQHF.